A selection of T cell receptor beta chains follows, all from one sample in a study of blood T cells in healthy people across ages. TCRdb recomputed calls from the 5' RACE reads with MiXCR, one row per CDR3 protein. Of roughly 1,000,000 distinct CDR3 sequences listed, about 25% are singletons. These data were also filed under a second study, of T cells of mothers and their children.

Sequencing was done on a sample of blood. The source of these receptors is a girl aged 2 to 10 in good health. CDR3s include the opening cysteine and the closing phenylalanine or tryptophan. A D gene is named only where the DNA matches it firmly. Clone size is not always given. Where it is, it says once, few, many or a class for expanded clones.

j_call v_call d_call clone_size cdr3_nt cdr3_aa
TRBJ2-4 TRBV2 NA NA TGTGCCAGCAGTGAGTGGGGGGCTGAGAGAAACATTCAGTACTTC CASSEWGAERNIQYF
TRBJ1-1 TRBV20-1 NA NA TGCAGTGCTAGTTTCACCCAGGGCAAAAAAGCTTTCTTT CSASFTQGKKAFF
TRBJ1-3 TRBV6-5 TRBD1 few TGTGCCAGCAGTTACTCAAACAGGGGTGCTGGAAACACCATATATTTT CASSYSNRGAGNTIYF
TRBJ1-1 TRBV7-9 NA NA TGTGCCAGCAGCTTTTTCGGGGAGCCCCTTGAAGCTTTCTTT CASSFFGEPLEAFF
TRBJ1-4 TRBV6-5 NA few TGTGCCAGCAGTTCGCGTCGCGACAGACCTGAGGGGGAAAAACTGTTTTTT CASSSRRDRPEGEKLFF
TRBJ2-5 TRBV12-5 TRBD1 few TGTGCTAGTGTCACCGAGGACAGGGGGCGGGAGACCCAGTACTTC CASVTEDRGRETQYF
TRBJ2-1 TRBV20-1 NA few TGCAGTGCCGCGATGGTGGAGTTTGGATTATACAATGAGCAGTTCTTC CSAAMVEFGLYNEQFF
TRBJ2-1 TRBV19 NA NA TGTGCCAGTAGTATTAGCTCCGGCGGGCAGTTCTTC CASSISSGGQFF
TRBJ1-1 TRBV20-1 NA NA TGCAGTGCTACCATGCTGACTGAAGCTTTCTTT CSATMLTEAFF
TRBJ2-7 TRBV5-6 NA NA TGTGCCAGCAGCCGGGATGACTACGAGCAGTACTTC CASSRDDYEQYF
TRBJ1-2 TRBV4-3 NA few TGCGCCAGCAGCGACCTGGGGGGTTTCTATGGCTACACCTTC CASSDLGGFYGYTF
TRBJ2-3 TRBV4-3 NA NA TGCGCCAGCAGCCAAGATTTTGGCGGTTCTAGCACAGATACGCAGTATTTT CASSQDFGGSSTDTQYF
TRBJ2-7 TRBV28 TRBD1 few TGTGCCAGCAATTCAATCCGGGACAGGGCCCCTTACGAGCAGTACTTC CASNSIRDRAPYEQYF
TRBJ2-5 TRBV7-9 NA few TGTGCCAGCAGCTTTCCAGACCCGGGGCCAGAGACCCAGTACTTC CASSFPDPGPETQYF
TRBJ1-6 TRBV7-9 NA NA TGTGCCAGCAGCTTAGCGGGGCGGCGGCCGAATTCACCCCTCCACTTT CASSLAGRRPNSPLHF
TRBJ2-7 TRBV20-1 NA few TGCAGTGTGATCTTAGGAGCGGACCTTTTCTACGAGCAGTACTTC CSVILGADLFYEQYF
TRBJ1-5 TRBV6-1 NA NA TGTGCCAGCAGAGGGGGTAAACAGGGAACTCAGCCCCAGCATTTT CASRGGKQGTQPQHF
TRBJ2-7 TRBV14 NA few TGTGCCAGCAGCCCTAGGCTCGACAGGCTAAACTTC CASSPRLDRLNF
TRBJ2-7 TRBV7-3 NA few TGTGCCAGCAGCTTAACGGGCGGGACGTCCTACGAGCAGTACTTC CASSLTGGTSYEQYF
TRBJ1-1 TRBV6-5 NA few TGTGCCAGCAGTGGGTTAGGGGGGCATGAAGCTTTCTTT CASSGLGGHEAFF
TRBJ2-7 TRBV6-1 NA NA TGTGCCAGCAGTGAAGAACCAGCGAGCCTCTACGAGCAGTACTTC CASSEEPASLYEQYF
TRBJ1-2 TRBV29-1 TRBD1 NA TGCAGCGTCGAGGGGACAGTTGATAACTATGGCTACACCTTC CSVEGTVDNYGYTF
TRBJ1-1 TRBV7-3 NA NA TGTGCCAGCAGGGACTCCCGGAACACTGAAGCTTTCTTT CASRDSRNTEAFF
TRBJ2-2 TRBV6-5 NA NA TGTGCCAGCAGTTATCGGGGTCCGAACACCGGGGAGCTGTTTTTT CASSYRGPNTGELFF
TRBJ2-2 TRBV5-1 NA NA TGCGCCAGCAAGGAACTAGCTCAGCCCGGGGAGCTGTTTTTT CASKELAQPGELFF
TRBJ2-1 TRBV11-2 NA NA TGTGCCAGCAGCTTTCCCTTTGAGGTAGCGGCCACGATGGATGAGCAGTTCTTC CASSFPFEVAATMDEQFF
TRBJ2-3 TRBV4-3 NA NA TGCGCGTCCGGAGTAGCAGATACGCAGTATTTT CASGVADTQYF
TRBJ2-5 TRBV7-9 NA NA TGTGCCAGCAGCTTAGTCTCTACGGAGGCTGGAGAGACCCAGTACTTC CASSLVSTEAGETQYF
TRBJ2-5 TRBV25-1 TRBD1 few TGTGCCAGCAGTTTAGCCGGGACAGAGAAAGAGACCCAGTACTTC CASSLAGTEKETQYF
TRBJ2-5 TRBV7-8 NA few TGTGCCAGCAGCTTAGGTCGGACGTCGAATGAAGAGACCCAGTACTTC CASSLGRTSNEETQYF
TRBJ2-4 TRBV28 NA NA TGTGCCATTGCCGATCTAGCCAAAAACATTCAGTACTTC CAIADLAKNIQYF